This T cell receptor (beta chain) was profiled in a study of tumor and adjacent non-tumor tissue in lung cancer. Background on the study: Patients were aged about 30 to 80, 10 men and about five women, stage I to III.

No cell sorting was done before RNA was extracted from the tissue. This non-tumor lung sample came from over 3 cm beyond the tumor edge. Concerning this clonotype: Antigen: not known. Germline and junction disagree at one end, which may indicate a read error.

Findings of the study overall: In normal lung, the top 100 clones were significantly more dominant than in tumor.

TCRbeta libraries were built with three rounds of nested PCR, modified from ARM-PCR. One entry per CDR3 protein, called by TCRdb with MiXCR from the multiplex PCR reads. There are approximately 120,000 distinct CDR3 sequences in the sample; roughly three fifths occur only once, and roughly 19% lies in the top ten. The CDR3 length is 14 residues. Germline V CDR1 and CDR2: MNHNS, SASEGT. This chain uses TRBV6-1 with TRBJ2-5, with no clear D. The receptor was derived from a man in his sixties with non-small cell lung cancer. The source material was distant non-tumor lung tissue. In DNA, the CDR3 is TGTGGCAGCAGTGAGGTGGCCGGAGCGGAGACCCAGTACTTC. Amino acids: CGSSEVAGAETQYF.